Each of the 21 T cell receptor beta chains below was sequenced from the same sample in a study of blood T cell repertoires in COVID-19 (dated by TCRdb to about 2020). The library came from the immunoSEQ multiplex PCR assay. TCRdb took over this immuneACCESS table, retaining in-frame rearrangements with V and J assigned. Such tables are incomplete; in checked studies, under half of the missing clones stem from an unresolved V gene, and the remainder is unexplained. This sample lists 250,000 or so clones; about 91% were detected once. The top ten clonotypes cover 2.5% of the sample. Sequencing input: PBMCs or T cells enriched from blood (not recorded which). The source is a woman in her 40s with acute COVID-19.

The CDR3 reads CATHSRDRGYEQYV. The DNA for the CDR3 is TGTGCCACCCACTCCAGGGACAGGGGATACGAGCAGTACGTC. The genes are TRBV6-6 and TRBJ2-7, with 10 bases matching TRBD1. Losses at the gene ends were 10 bases for V and 4 bases for J; bases not matched to a gene: 10. Germline assignment: CDR1 MNHNY and CDR2 SVGAGI (reference sequence). This CDR3 region has 14 residues.

This clone has ten or more counts. The chain is built from TRBV5-5 and TRBJ1-1; 8 bases agree with TRBD1. The germline V gene has CDR1 SGHKS and CDR2 YYEKEE (reference sequence). V lost 4 bases and J lost 4; bases outside the gene matches: 6. The CDR3 is made up of 14 amino acids. CDR3 protein: CASSPRTGGTEAFF. For the CDR3, the DNA is TGTGCCAGCAGCCCACGTACAGGGGGCACTGAAGCTTTCTTT. Looking up the rest from reference TRBV5-5 and TRBJ1-1 gives the full variable domain: DAGVTQSPTHLIKTRGQQVTLRCSPISGHKSVSWYQQVLGQGPQFIFQYYEKEERGRGNFPDRFSARQFPNYSSELNVNALLLGDSALYLCASSPRTGGTEAFFGQGTRLTVV.

V usage is TRBV5-1 and J usage is TRBJ1-1; D possibly corresponds to TRBD1 (6 bases). The CDR3 covers 15 residues. Germline lookup yields CDR1 SGHRS and CDR2 YFSETQ. V lost 7 bases, J lost 1 base, and 17 bases lay in between. The DNA of the CDR3 is TGCGCCAGCTCGGGGGGGGCGTCCCCGAACACTGAAGCTTTCTTT. Translated: CASSGGASPNTEAFF.

The rearrangement links TRBV30 to TRBJ2-5; 11 bases are a match to TRBD1. The CDR3 extends over 14 amino acids. The germline V gene encodes CDR1 GTSNPN and CDR2 SVGIG (reference sequence). The V gene end was trimmed by 3 bases and the J gene end by 7 bases; junction bases not matched to a gene: 7. CDR3 sequence (DNA): TGTGCCTGGAGCGTCTGGGGACAGGGGGGGACCCAGTACTTC. Its translation is CAWSVWGQGGTQYF.

The chain combines TRBV9 with TRBJ1-2; D possibly corresponds to TRBD1 (6 bases). V was shortened by 4 bases and J by 5 bases, with 27 bases between the two germline ends. Germline values: CDR1 SGDLS, CDR2 YYNGEE. The CDR3 consists of 18 residues. The CDR3 DNA follows: TGTGCCAGCAGCCCGCGCTCAGGGGTATCCCCCTCTGGTTATGGCTACACCTTC. Protein product: CASSPRSGVSPSGYGYTF.

The V call is TRBV5-1, the J call TRBJ2-3; tentative D call: TRBD2 (5 bases). Trimming took 2 bases from V and 3 from J, leaving 10 bases between them. Germline values: CDR1 SGHRS, CDR2 YFSETQ. This CDR3 has 14 residues. The CDR3 loop is CASSFTSGTDTQYF. As DNA, the CDR3 is TGCGCCAGCAGCTTTACGAGCGGAACAGATACGCAGTATTTT.

The chain couples TRBV12-3 or TRBV12-4 to TRBJ1-2; D remains ambiguous. The ends were cut back, 6 bases at V and 5 bases at J, with 13 bases in the middle. This CDR3 comprises 13 residues. CDR3 amino acids: CASSPDRSYGYTF. CDR3 DNA: TGTGCCAGCAGCCCAGATCGAAGTTATGGCTACACCTTC.

The chain has TRBV30 and TRBJ1-2; D is undetermined. The CDR3 is made up of 13 amino acids. Germline V lookup: CDR1 GTSNPN, CDR2 SVGIG (reference sequence). V was trimmed by 7 bases and J by 1 base, leaving 13 bases between them. The CDR3: CALNRGGNYGYTF. The CDR3 nucleotides read TGTGCCTTAAACCGGGGAGGTAACTATGGCTACACCTTC. The variable domain in full, with the rest retrieved from reference TRBV30 and TRBJ1-2, is SQTIHQWPATLVQPVGSPLSLECTVEGTSNPNLYWYRQAAGRGLQLLFYSVGIGQISSEVPQNLSASRPQDRQFILSSKKLLLSDSGFYLCALNRGGNYGYTFGSGTRLTVV.

The chain couples TRBV11-2 to TRBJ1-6; a possible D gene is TRBD1 (5 bases). The CDR3 is 17 residues long. Germline values: CDR1 SGHAT, CDR2 FQNNGV. Trimming cost V 6 bases and J 8 bases, with 23 bases left between them. CDR3 loop: CASSWGETATRDSPLHF. Here the CDR3 DNA reads TGTGCCAGCAGTTGGGGGGAAACCGCTACCAGGGATTCACCCCTCCACTTT.

V usage is TRBV19 and J usage is TRBJ1-1; a weak D match, TRBD1 (5 bases). The CDR3 has 13 amino acids. V was cut by 5 bases and J by 8 bases, with 15 bases left in between. The germline CDR1 and CDR2 sequences are LNHDA and SQIVND (reference sequence). The CDR3 nucleotides are TGTGCCAGTAGTTTCAATCAGGGATCCGAAGCTTTCTTT. Its protein is CASSFNQGSEAFF.

V gene TRBV30 combines with J gene TRBJ1-5, with D maybe TRBD1 (5 bases). Germline V lookup: CDR1 GTSNPN, CDR2 SVGIG (reference sequence). The V end was cut by 0 bases, the J end by 3 bases, with 15 bases between. This CDR3 region has 16 residues. CDR3: CAWSVRGGSNNQPQHF. The CDR3 DNA is TGTGCCTGGAGTGTACGGGGGGGATCTAACAATCAGCCCCAGCATTTT.

The chain links TRBV11-3 to TRBJ1-4; perhaps TRBD1 as D (5 bases). CDR3 length: 15 amino acids. V lost 4 bases, J lost 8 bases, and 17 bases lay in between. The germline gives CDR1 SGHNT, CDR2 YENEEA. The CDR3 coding sequence is TGTGCCAGCAGCTCCCGACAGCTCGTTCGGGAAAAACTGTTTTTT. The encoded protein is CASSSRQLVREKLFF.

The DNA for the CDR3 is TGTGCCAGCAGTACCGGGAGAATCTACGAGCAGTACTTC. Protein: CASSTGRIYEQYF. J is TRBJ2-7 and V is TRBV6-2 or TRBV6-3, with D perhaps matching TRBD2 (6 bases). Trimming took off 5 bases at V and 3 bases at J, with 11 bases between the two ends. This CDR3 has 13 residues. CDR1 and CDR2 (germline): MNHEY, SVGEGT.

The chain links TRBV12-1 to TRBJ2-1; the table's D call, TRBD2, was not checked against the DNA. TRBV12-1 is a recognized pseudogene. The CDR3 sequence is 18 residues long. CDR3 sequence reads: CASSFDRSDSGAYNEQFF. The CDR3 region has the DNA TGTGCCAGCAGCTTTGATAGGTCTGATAGCGGGGCCTACAATGAGCAGTTCTTC.

This clone was recorded once. J is TRBJ2-7 and V is TRBV6-2 or TRBV6-3; TRBD2 agrees at 8 bases. V was clipped by 2 bases and J by 7 bases; unmatched bases: 1. Germline V gene lookup returns CDR1 MNHEY and CDR2 SVGEGT. This CDR3 comprises 12 residues. The DNA for the CDR3 is TGTGCCAGCAGTTACCCGGGGGGGGAGCAGTACGTC. It specifies CASSYPGGEQYV.

J is TRBJ2-3 and V is TRBV7-6, with 12 bases that match TRBD2. V was clipped by 5 bases and J by 3 bases; unmatched bases: 3. This CDR3 is 15 amino acids long. Germline-derived CDR1 and CDR2 are SGHVS and FNYEAQ. In DNA form, the CDR3 reads TGTGCCAGCAGCCGGGGGACTAGCGGGACAGATACGCAGTATTTT. Translating it yields CASSRGTSGTDTQYF.

The chain combines TRBV28 with TRBJ2-7; 7 bases align to TRBD1. Trimming at V came to 3 bases and at J to 4 bases, leaving 12 bases not matched to a gene. The CDR3 consists of 16 residues. Germline-derived CDR1 and CDR2 are MDHEN and SYDVKM. The CDR3 loop is CASSLGRGPPHYEQYF. As DNA, the CDR3 is TGTGCCAGCAGTTTGGGAAGGGGGCCCCCCCATTACGAGCAGTACTTC.

The J gene is TRBJ2-1, the V gene TRBV7-2; a weak D match, TRBD2 (6 bases). Looked up from germline, CDR1 is SGHTA and CDR2 is FQGNSA. V was pared by 2 bases and J by 9 bases, with 20 bases between. The CDR3 runs to 16 residues. DNA for the CDR3: TGTGCCAGCAGCTTAAGAACTAGACACGTCGGGAGTGAGCAGTTCTTC. Amino acid sequence: CASSLRTRHVGSEQFF.

In its sample, this clone was seen a few times. This chain connects TRBV24-1 to TRBJ2-3; D not certain. Germline V gene data show CDR1 as KGHDR and CDR2 as SFDVKD. The ends were cut back, 1 base at V and 1 base at J, with 5 bases in the middle. The length of the CDR3 is 14 residues. The CDR3 DNA reads TGTGCCACCAGTGATTTTGCAGGCACAGATACGCAGTATTTT. Its translation: CATSDFAGTDTQYF.

V gene TRBV19 combines with J gene TRBJ2-7, with D possibly TRBD2 on 6 matching bases. There are 13 residues in the CDR3. V lost 3 bases to trimming and J lost 1 base, with 7 bases between them. Germline CDR1 and CDR2: LNHDA and SQIVND (reference sequence). CDR3 sequence reads: CASSMTSSYEQYF. In DNA form, the CDR3 reads TGTGCCAGTAGTATGACTAGTTCCTACGAGCAGTACTTC. Complete variable domain (other parts from reference TRBV19 and TRBJ2-7): DGGITQSPKYLFRKEGQNVTLSCEQNLNHDAMYWYRQDPGQGLRLIYYSQIVNDFQKGDIAEGYSVSREKKESFPLTVTSAQKNPTAFYLCASSMTSSYEQYFGPGTRLTVT.

This clone was recorded only once. The chain is built from TRBV4-1 and TRBJ2-1; TRBD2 aligns across 8 bases. There are 18 residues in the CDR3. Germline trimming cut 1 base from V and 0 bases from J; bases unmatched to any gene: 8. Germline-derived CDR1 and CDR2 are MGHRA and YSYEKL. CDR3 coding DNA: TGCGCCAGCAGCCAAGGAGGACTAGCAGGACTCTCCTACAATGAGCAGTTCTTC. It codes for CASSQGGLAGLSYNEQFF.